These 22 T cell receptor beta chains were sequenced from one sample in a study of blood T cell repertoires in COVID-19. Clones were sequenced by immunoSEQ multiplex PCR, and TCRdb holds only the in-frame ones, with some missing. The data show roughly 25,000 clones, roughly nine tenths seen once. Sequenced: peripheral blood. All receptors come from a human donor in a cohort sampled during active COVID-19.

In its sample, this clone was seen once. As DNA, the CDR3 is TGTGCCAGTACCGTCACAGGGGGAACTGAAGCTTTCTTT. It yields the protein CASTVTGGTEAFF. The V gene is TRBV19, the J gene TRBJ1-1; 8 bases are shared with TRBD1. CDR3 size: 13 residues. Germline CDR1 reads LNHDA; CDR2 reads SQIVND (reference sequence). After removal of 7 bases from V and 5 bases from J, the junction contained 6 bases not matched to a gene.

V gene TRBV5-4 combines with J gene TRBJ2-2, with 8 positions matching TRBD1. Germline V CDR1 and CDR2: SGHNT, YYREEE (reference sequence). The junction had 11 bases not matched to a gene; V was cut back by 4 bases and J by 6 bases. This CDR3 is built from 16 residues. CDR3 sequence (DNA): TGTGCCAGCAGCACCGCGGACAGGGTTGGTTCCGGGGAGCTGTTTTTT. Its protein is CASSTADRVGSGELFF.

This chain links TRBV20-1 with TRBJ1-3; D gene ambiguous. Germline V gene lookup returns CDR1 DFQATT and CDR2 SNEGSKA (reference sequence). The ends were cut back, 3 bases at V and 6 bases at J, with 12 bases in the middle. This CDR3 is 13 amino acids long. The chain's CDR3 is CSASQRAENTIYF. CDR3 bases: TGCAGTGCTAGTCAGCGGGCCGAAAACACCATATATTTT.

The J gene is TRBJ1-1, the V gene TRBV7-9; 9 bases line up with TRBD1. Unmatched junction bases numbered 3, after V lost 4 bases and J lost 3 bases. The CDR3 contains 14 residues. The germline CDR1 and CDR2 sequences are SEHNR and FQNEAQ (reference sequence). In DNA, the CDR3 is TGTGCCAGCAGCTCGGGACAGGGCGACACTGAAGCTTTCTTT. Its protein is CASSSGQGDTEAFF.

V is TRBV3-1 (or the pseudogene TRBV3-2) and J is TRBJ2-4; D gene uncertain. CDR3 length: 13 amino acids. Germline loops: CDR1 LGHDT, CDR2 YNNKEL (reference sequence). V was pared by 5 bases and J by 1 base, with 6 bases between. The CDR3: CASSYRAKNIQYF. CDR3 coding DNA: TGTGCCAGCAGCTATCGGGCCAAAAACATTCAGTACTTC.

V gene TRBV2 combines with J gene TRBJ1-6, with 7 bases aligning to TRBD1. The germline gives CDR1 SNHLY, CDR2 FYNNEI. V shed 8 bases, J shed 6 bases, and the junction held 7 bases outside the gene matches. The CDR3 sequence is 14 residues long. CDR3 DNA: TGTGCCAGCGGACAGGTCCCCGTTAATTCACCCCTCCACTTT. This gives the protein CASGQVPVNSPLHF.

The CDR3: CASRDRENQPQHF. The CDR3 DNA is TGTGCCAGCAGGGACAGGGAAAATCAGCCCCAGCATTTT. The chain has TRBV6-5 and TRBJ1-5, with 8 bases aligning to TRBD1. The germline V gene has CDR1 MNHEY and CDR2 SVGAGI. V lost 6 bases and J lost 4; bases outside the gene matches: 2. This CDR3 comprises 13 residues.

The rearrangement uses TRBV9 and TRBJ2-1, with 8 bases lining up with TRBD2. The CDR3 loop spans 15 amino acids. Germline V gene data show CDR1 as SGDLS and CDR2 as YYNGEE. V gave up 0 bases and J gave up 5 bases; unmatched junction bases: 4. The CDR3 nucleotides are TGTGCCAGCAGCGTAGGAGCGGGAGCCAACAATGAGCAGTTCTTC. Its translation: CASSVGAGANNEQFF.

The chain has TRBV25-1 and TRBJ2-3; D is possibly TRBD1 (5 bases). Trimming removed 8 bases at V and 8 bases at J, with 17 bases between. CDR1 MGHDK and CDR2 SYGVNS come from the germline V gene. CDR3 length: 13 residues. CDR3 bases: TGTGCCAGCCTCTCTCAGGGCGAAGGTACGCAGTATTTT. Translated, it gives CASLSQGEGTQYF.

CDR3 in DNA: TGTGCCAGCAGTGAAACAGTAGGGCTAGCGGGAGAAATAGCAGCCAAAAACATTCAGTACTTC. This sequence encodes CASSETVGLAGEIAAKNIQYF. The chain is built from TRBV6-1 and TRBJ2-4, with 10 positions matching TRBD2. J lost 0 bases, V lost 2 bases, and 16 bases had no gene match. Per the germline V gene, CDR1 is MNHNS and CDR2 is SASEGT. The CDR3 extends over 21 amino acids.

This chain links TRBV5-4 with TRBJ2-7; maybe TRBD2 (5 bases). The CDR3 covers 13 residues. Per the germline V gene, CDR1 is SGHNT and CDR2 is YYREEE (reference sequence). Trimming left V 0 bases short and J 4 bases short, with 8 bases between. CDR3 in DNA: TGTGCCAGCAGCTTGGAGAGGGCTTACGAGCAGTACTTC. This encodes CASSLERAYEQYF.

The rearrangement joins TRBV4-2 to TRBJ2-3; 8 bases are shared with TRBD1. The germline gives CDR1 LGHNA, CDR2 YNFKEQ. The J segment lost 0 bases and the V segment lost 5 bases, leaving 10 bases of the junction unmatched. This CDR3 is 17 amino acids long. CDR3 sequence: CASSGRDRRTSTDTQYF. The CDR3 DNA sequence: TGTGCCAGCAGCGGCCGGGACAGGAGAACTAGCACAGATACGCAGTATTTT.

This rearrangement joins TRBV7-9 to TRBJ2-3; TRBD2 agrees at 7 bases. J lost 1 base, V lost 3 bases, and 1 base had no gene match. This CDR3 has 14 amino acids. The germline V gene encodes CDR1 SEHNR and CDR2 FQNEAQ (reference sequence). In DNA, the CDR3 is TGTGCCAGCAGCTTCACTAGCGGCACAGATACGCAGTATTTT. Its translation: CASSFTSGTDTQYF.

The CDR3 nucleotides read TGTGCCAGCACAGAGGGAGGTAGCGTCGGGCGGGCTTTCTTT. It encodes CASTEGGSVGRAFF. The chain combines TRBV6-5 with TRBJ1-1; D uncertain. V was pared by 7 bases and J by 11 bases, with 23 bases between. There are 14 residues in the CDR3. Germline CDR1 is MNHEY and CDR2 is SVGAGI.

This chain uses TRBV4-2 with TRBJ2-3; the match to TRBD2 covers 8 bases. This CDR3 contains 19 residues. Per the germline V gene, CDR1 is LGHNA and CDR2 is YNFKEQ. V trimming: 2 bases; J trimming: 2 bases; junction bases outside the gene matches: 15. The CDR3, as DNA: TGTGCCAGCAGCCAAAGGGGCCCCAGGAGCGGGGGCCTCACAGATACGCAGTATTTT. This sequence encodes CASSQRGPRSGGLTDTQYF.

This sequence joins TRBV27 and TRBJ1-2; a weak D match, TRBD1 (6 bases). This CDR3 has 13 amino acids. Germline CDR1 is MNHEY and CDR2 is SMNVEV (reference sequence). Between the trimmed V and J ends, which lost 4 bases and 5 bases, there was a span of 11 bases. The CDR3 here is CASSSQGWYGYTF. CDR3 DNA sequence: TGTGCCAGCAGTTCACAGGGTTGGTATGGCTACACCTTC.

The chain couples TRBV7-9 to TRBJ2-3, with 11 bases aligning to TRBD1. The V and J ends lost 8 bases and 3 bases, in that order; junction bases with no gene match: 13. Germline V gives CDR1 SEHNR, CDR2 FQNEAQ (reference sequence). This CDR3 contains 17 residues. The CDR3 bases are TGTGCCAGCTCCTCGCAGCCGGGACAGGGGGGGACAGATACGCAGTATTTT. Its translation is CASSSQPGQGGTDTQYF.

The V and J genes are TRBV19 and TRBJ2-7, with D possibly matching TRBD2 (6 bases). V was clipped by 3 bases and J by 0 bases, with 12 bases between them. The CDR3 is made up of 15 amino acids. The germline V gene has CDR1 LNHDA and CDR2 SQIVND (reference sequence). CDR3: CASSIPDGSSYEQYF. CDR3 coding DNA: TGTGCCAGTAGTATTCCGGACGGGAGCTCCTACGAGCAGTACTTC.

The rearrangement uses TRBV5-6 and TRBJ2-7; TRBD1 aligns across 10 bases. This CDR3 region has 14 residues. Germline lookup yields CDR1 SGHDT and CDR2 YYEEEE. After removal of 4 bases from V and 6 bases from J, the junction contained 7 bases not matched to a gene. CDR3 DNA sequence: TGTGCCAGCAGCCCGGGACAGGGGCGGGTCGAGCAGTACTTC. Protein sequence: CASSPGQGRVEQYF.

This clone occurred once. The chain has TRBV10-2 and TRBJ2-7; 7 bases are a match to TRBD2. The CDR3 runs to 14 residues. V lost 8 bases and J lost 3; bases outside the gene matches: 10. Germline V gene sequence: CDR1 WSHSY, CDR2 SAAADI. The CDR3: CASSQRGSFYEQYF. The CDR3 coding sequence is TGCGCCAGCTCCCAGCGGGGCTCCTTCTACGAGCAGTACTTC.

The chain recombines TRBV30 with TRBJ1-6, with 7 bases identical to TRBD1. Germline V CDR1 and CDR2: GTSNPN, SVGIG (reference sequence). After removal of 1 base from V and 14 bases from J, the junction contained 5 bases not matched to a gene. This CDR3 region has 12 residues. The CDR3 DNA reads TGTGCCTGGAGTGCGGACAGGTGGGCCCTCCACTTT. Translation: CAWSADRWALHF.

The rearrangement links TRBV5-1 to TRBJ2-1; 8 nucleotides align to TRBD2. The CDR3 spans 16 residues. Germline CDR1 and CDR2: SGHRS and YFSETQ. Trimming cost V 0 bases and J 8 bases; bases outside gene matches: 10. This CDR3 is CASSLASGSGTYEQFF. CDR3 bases: TGCGCCAGCAGCTTGGCCTCGGGTAGCGGGACTTATGAGCAGTTCTTC.